This TCR beta chain was recorded in a study of T cells expressing NK-cell markers. The CDR3 runs to 14 residues. Germline V gene sequence: CDR1 ENHRY, CDR2 SYGVKD. TCRdb re-called the 5' RACE reads and gives one entry per CDR3 protein, without DNA. The sample has roughly 150,000 distinct CDR3 sequences. This TCR came from a man aged 18-75 years in good health. The chain recombines TRBV10-3 with TRBJ1-6; checking the TCRdb D call of TRBD1 is not possible without DNA. The sequenced sample was blood T cells: a sorted CD56 or NKG2C T cell subset, CD4+ or CD8+ T cells, or bulk PBMC T cells (not recorded which). The chain's CDR3 is CATSNGQGYSPLHF.